This is a list of T cell receptor beta chains from one sample in a study of blood T cell repertoires in COVID-19. Clones were sequenced by immunoSEQ multiplex PCR, and TCRdb holds only the in-frame ones, with some missing. The sample gives some 330,000 clones, 88% of which show up once; more than 5% is in the top ten. Material: PBMCs or T cells enriched from blood (not recorded which). Receptor source: a man in his thirties or forties who had recovered from COVID-19. The CDR3 runs from the conserved cysteine through the conserved F or W. D genes are given only for firm matches. Only part of the rows carry a size: once, few, many, or a class if the clone is expanded.

D gene	J gene	clone size	V gene	CDR3 DNA	CDR3 protein
TRBD2	TRBJ2-5	-	TRBV5-1	TGCGCCAGCAGCTCCATAGCGGGGGGGTACCAAGAGACCCAGTACTTC	CASSSIAGGYQETQYF
-	TRBJ2-7	once	TRBV19	TGTGCCAGTAGTACCCAGAGTGGGGGCGCACCCTACGAGCAGTACTTC	CASSTQSGGAPYEQYF
-	TRBJ2-3	-	TRBV15	TGTGCCACCAGCAGAGGACAGGAGACAGATACGCAGTATTTT	CATSRGQETDTQYF
-	TRBJ1-5	-	TRBV9	TGTGCCAGCAGCGTAGCTGGGGGAGGGAATCAGCCCCAGCATTTT	CASSVAGGGNQPQHF
-	TRBJ1-1	-	TRBV5-1	TGCGCCAGCAGCTTGGAAGCCCAGGGGTTCGGTACTGAAGCTTTCTTT	CASSLEAQGFGTEAFF
-	TRBJ2-6	-	TRBV24-1	TGTGCCACCAGTGACCCCTCGGCTGGGGCCAACGTCCTGACTTTC	CATSDPSAGANVLTF
TRBD1	TRBJ1-2	-	TRBV18	TGTGCCAGCTCACCAGGGACAGGGGAAGGTGGCTACACCTTC	CASSPGTGEGGYTF
-	TRBJ1-5	-	TRBV19	TGTGCCAGTAGCAGCGGGGTCCGGGCGGGTCAGCCCCAGCATTTT	CASSSGVRAGQPQHF
-	TRBJ2-7	-	TRBV2	TGTGCCAGCAGTCGGGACACCACCTACGAGCAGTACTTC	CASSRDTTYEQYF
-	TRBJ1-4	once	TRBV10-3	TGTGCCATCCGCCCCCAGGAGGGTGAAAAACTGTTTTTT	CAIRPQEGEKLFF
TRBD1	TRBJ1-3	-	TRBV9	TGTGCCAGCAGCGTTGGACAGGGCTCCTCTGGAAACACCATATATTTT	CASSVGQGSSGNTIYF
-	TRBJ2-1	-	TRBV28	TGTGCCAGCAGTGGGATAGGGAGAGATGGGGAGCAGTTCTTC	CASSGIGRDGEQFF
TRBD2	TRBJ2-7	-	TRBV6-5	TGTGCCAGCAGTTACGGCGGGGGCGAGCAGTACTTC	CASSYGGGEQYF
-	TRBJ2-3	-	TRBV12-3/TRBV12-4	TGTGCCAGCAGTTTCGGGGATACGCAGTATTTT	CASSFGDTQYF
TRBD2	TRBJ2-5	once	TRBV7-9	TGTGCCAGCAGCCCAAGAGGTAGCGGGTGGCAAGAGACCCAGTACTTC	CASSPRGSGWQETQYF
TRBD1	TRBJ1-2	-	TRBV7-9	TGTGCCAGCGCGACAGGGGTCAACTATGGCTACACCTTC	CASATGVNYGYTF
TRBD1	TRBJ1-5	-	TRBV5-8	TGTGCCAGCAGCTTGGAATTGGGGACAGGCACGAATCAGCCCCAGCATTTT	CASSLELGTGTNQPQHF
-	TRBJ1-6	-	TRBV25-1	TGTGCCAGCATGGGGAGCTCCTATAATTCACCCCTCCACTTT	CASMGSSYNSPLHF
-	TRBJ2-3	once	TRBV9	TGTGCCAGCAGCGTAATAGGGGGAAGGGGATCAGATACGCAGTATTTT	CASSVIGGRGSDTQYF
-	TRBJ2-3	-	TRBV7-3	TGTGCCAGCAGCTTAGGTTTCGGTGGGGGGTTTAGAGATACGCAGTATTTT	CASSLGFGGGFRDTQYF
-	TRBJ1-5	-	TRBV6-5	TGTGCCAGCAGTTACGACGCAGGGGATAGCAATCAGCCCCAGCATTTT	CASSYDAGDSNQPQHF
-	TRBJ1-4	-	TRBV15	TGTGCCACCAGCAGAGTCACTACAGGAAATGAAAAACTGTTTTTT	CATSRVTTGNEKLFF
-	TRBJ2-1	few	TRBV5-1	TGCGCCAGCAGCTTGCCGGTGGCCTACAATGAGCAGTTCTTC	CASSLPVAYNEQFF
-	TRBJ1-6	-	TRBV27	TGTGCCAGCAGTTTATCGGCGGGGGCGAGCTCCTATAATTCACCCCTCCACTTT	CASSLSAGASSYNSPLHF
TRBD1	TRBJ1-1	-	TRBV4-2	TGTGCCAGCAGCCACCCCGCAGGGGGCGCTGAAGCTTTCTTT	CASSHPAGGAEAFF
TRBD1	TRBJ1-4	-	TRBV15	TGTGCCACCAGCAGAGGCGGACAGGCAACTAATGAAAAACTGTTTTTT	CATSRGGQATNEKLFF
-	TRBJ1-3	few	TRBV11-3	TGTGCCTCCCGGGGGGGATCCTCTGGAAACACCATATATTTT	CASRGGSSGNTIYF
-	TRBJ2-3	-	TRBV2	TGTGCCAGCAGTGAAAGCGAGGCAGATACGCAGTATTTT	CASSESEADTQYF
TRBD1	TRBJ2-1	-	TRBV9	TGTGCCAGCAGCGCGCTCGATCTTGGGACAGGGGGTATCGATGAGCAGTTCTTC	CASSALDLGTGGIDEQFF
-	TRBJ1-5	-	TRBV5-5	TGTGCCAGCAGCCCGGGGCAAGGAGGGTTTGGCAATCAGCCCCAGCATTTT	CASSPGQGGFGNQPQHF
-	TRBJ2-1	-	TRBV20-1	TGCAGTGCTAGCCGCAATGAGCAGTTCTTC	CSASRNEQFF
TRBD1	TRBJ1-2	-	TRBV13	TGTGCCAGCAGCCCCAGTCGGGACAGGGATTACTATGGCTACACCTTC	CASSPSRDRDYYGYTF
TRBD1	TRBJ1-6	-	TRBV4-1	TGCGCCAGCAGCCATCCCAAGACAGGGGGCGCGGGTAATTCACCCCTCCACTTT	CASSHPKTGGAGNSPLHF
-	TRBJ1-2	-	TRBV9	TGTGCCAGCAGCGTAGATGCCCGGACTAGCTATGGCTACACCTTC	CASSVDARTSYGYTF
-	TRBJ1-2	-	TRBV10-3	TGTGCCATCAGTGGGCAGAAGAACTATGGCTACACCTTC	CAISGQKNYGYTF
-	TRBJ1-5	-	TRBV9	TGTGCCAGCAGCGCACAAGATGGGGGAGGGGGGCCCCAGCATTTT	CASSAQDGGGGPQHF
TRBD1	TRBJ1-2	-	TRBV5-1	TGCGCCAGCATGGCACAACCGGGACAGGGATATGGCTACACCTTC	CASMAQPGQGYGYTF
-	TRBJ1-6	-	TRBV28	TGTGCCAGCAACCCCGGGTCCAGGGGCTCCTATAATTCACCCCTCCACTTT	CASNPGSRGSYNSPLHF
-	TRBJ1-2	-	TRBV5-1	TGCGCCAGCAGCTTGGAGCCAAACAGGGAAGGCTACACCTTC	CASSLEPNREGYTF
-	TRBJ2-5	-	TRBV19	TGTGCCAGTAGTATAGGTGGCAGGGGCCGGGAGACCCAGTACTTC	CASSIGGRGRETQYF
-	TRBJ1-3	few	TRBV21-1	TGTGCCAGCAGCAACCGGGATGCCTTCTCTGGAAACACCATATATTTT	CASSNRDAFSGNTIYF
-	TRBJ1-3	-	TRBV30	TGTGCCTGGAGTGTCGGTGGGAGGTTGACCATATATTTT	CAWSVGGRLTIYF
-	TRBJ2-6	-	TRBV27	TGTGCCAGCAGTTTCTTTCTAGGTAGCTCTGGGGCCAACGTCCTGACTTTC	CASSFFLGSSGANVLTF
-	TRBJ2-2	-	TRBV27	TGTGCCAGCAGTCTAAACACCGGGGAGCTGTTTTTT	CASSLNTGELFF
TRBD2	TRBJ2-7	-	TRBV5-5	TGTGCCAGCAGCCATAGCGGGGGGGCCTACGAGCAGTACTTC	CASSHSGGAYEQYF
-	TRBJ1-1	-	TRBV5-1	TGCGCCAGCAGGGGTGACAGTAACACTGAAGCTTTCTTT	CASRGDSNTEAFF
-	TRBJ2-7	-	TRBV5-1	TGCGCCAGCAGCTTGGCAACAGGTTGGGGCGCCTCCTACGAGCAGTACTTC	CASSLATGWGASYEQYF
-	TRBJ2-1	-	TRBV9	TGTGCCAGCAGCTTACGGGGGTCAGGGGGCTACAATGAGCAGTTCTTC	CASSLRGSGGYNEQFF